This T cell receptor beta chain was found in a study of blood T cell repertoires in COVID-19. Study-wide context: Material from acute and convalescent COVID-19 was sourced from the United States, Italy and Spain.

Sequencing was performed with immunoSEQ multiplex PCR; in TCRdb, only in-frame clones are kept and a portion is missing. The sample records some 350,000 clones, 91% being singletons. The CDR3 is 14 residues long. Germline CDR1 and CDR2: ENHRY and SYGVKD. The germline V and J ends were trimmed by 5 bases and 0 bases, with 10 bases remaining between them. The TCR comes from a woman between 18 and 30 years old who had recovered from COVID-19. The specimen was peripheral blood. The V and J genes are TRBV10-3 and TRBJ1-1; TRBD1 is a possible D gene (6 bases). CDR3 coding DNA: TGTGCCATCAGTTTGGGACAATTGAACACTGAAGCTTTCTTT. Translating it yields CAISLGQLNTEAFF.